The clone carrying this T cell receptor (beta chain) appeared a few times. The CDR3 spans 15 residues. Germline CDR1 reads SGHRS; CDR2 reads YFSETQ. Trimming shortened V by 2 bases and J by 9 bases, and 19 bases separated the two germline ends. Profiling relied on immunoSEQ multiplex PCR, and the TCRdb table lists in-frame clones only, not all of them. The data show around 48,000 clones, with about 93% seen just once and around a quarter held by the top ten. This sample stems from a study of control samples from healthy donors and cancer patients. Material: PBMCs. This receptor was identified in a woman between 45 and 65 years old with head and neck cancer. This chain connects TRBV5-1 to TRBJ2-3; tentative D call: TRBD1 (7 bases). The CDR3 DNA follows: TGCGCCAGCAGCTTCGGACAGGCGGGACCGGGGACGCAGTATTTT. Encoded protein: CASSFGQAGPGTQYF.